The next 31 T cell receptor beta chains were all read from a single sample in a study of STAT5B mutations in CD4+ large granular lymphocyte leukemia. Sequencing was performed with immunoSEQ multiplex PCR; in TCRdb, only in-frame clones are kept and a portion is missing. Of tens of thousands of clones in the sample, around 81% were seen once. Material: CD4+ T cells from blood buffy coats. The receptor set was obtained from a human donor in good health.

This CDR3 reads CSVGEGPQETQYF. The CDR3 DNA is TGCAGCGTGGGGGAGGGGCCCCAAGAGACCCAGTACTTC. V usage is TRBV29-1 and J usage is TRBJ2-5, with 7 bases that match TRBD2. Germline V lookup: CDR1 SQVTM, CDR2 ANQGSEA. V lost 6 bases and J lost 1; bases outside the gene matches: 5. The CDR3 loop spans 13 amino acids.

This clone was seen only once. The chain uses TRBV28 and TRBJ2-5; D is unresolved. The germline gives CDR1 MDHEN, CDR2 SYDVKM. With 8 bases removed from V and 4 bases from J, the gap between germline ends came to 14 bases. CDR3 length: 13 residues. The CDR3 loop reads CASASEQTETQYF. The DNA of the CDR3 is TGTGCCAGCGCCAGCGAACAGACAGAGACCCAGTACTTC.

The rearrangement joins TRBV5-4 to TRBJ2-7; D tentatively reads TRBD1 or TRBD2 (5 bases each). CDR1 is SGHNT, CDR2 YYREEE, per germline (reference sequence). The CDR3 contains 16 residues. V was shortened by 4 bases and J by 4 bases, with 21 bases between the two germline ends. CDR3 nucleotides: TGTGCCAGCAGCCCTGGGGGAAACATTCCGCCTTACGAGCAGTACTTC. Translation gives CASSPGGNIPPYEQYF.

The chain has TRBV15 and TRBJ2-7; 7 nucleotides match TRBD1. The V gene's germline CDR1 is LNHNV and CDR2 YYDKDF (reference sequence). V shed 1 base and J 3 bases; nucleotides not matched to a gene: 6. The CDR3 has 15 amino acids. CDR3 loop: CATSRGQGQFYEQYF. The CDR3 coding sequence is TGTGCCACCAGCAGAGGACAGGGCCAATTCTACGAGCAGTACTTC. The variable domain in full, with the rest retrieved from reference TRBV15 and TRBJ2-7, is DAMVIQNPRYQVTQFGKPVTLSCSQTLNHNVMYWYQQKSSQAPKLLFHYYDKDFNNEADTPDNFQSRRPNTSFCFLDIRSPGLGDTAMYLCATSRGQGQFYEQYFGPGTRLTVT.

The J gene is TRBJ2-7, the V gene TRBV18; D uncertain. This CDR3 spans 13 amino acids. Germline assignment: CDR1 KGHSH and CDR2 LQKENI. With 1 base removed from V and 3 bases from J, the gap between germline ends came to 7 bases. The DNA of the CDR3 is TGTGCCAGCTCACCACGAGGTAACTACGAGCAGTACTTC. Residues: CASSPRGNYEQYF.

The V call is TRBV28, the J call TRBJ1-4, with D unresolved. CDR3 size: 14 residues. Trimming took 5 bases from V and 4 from J, leaving 11 bases between them. Germline V gene data show CDR1 as MDHEN and CDR2 as SYDVKM. The DNA of the CDR3 is TGTGCCAGCAGTCCTTACCCGGATAATGAAAAACTGTTTTTT. It specifies CASSPYPDNEKLFF.

The J gene is TRBJ1-2, the V gene TRBV10-1; the D is unclear. The CDR3 is made up of 14 amino acids. CDR1 is WNHNN and CDR2 is SYGVQD in the germline V gene (reference sequence). Deletions cut 10 bases from V and 8 bases from J, with 23 bases between. The CDR3 DNA reads TGCGCCATCTGCCGAGAGAAGGGTGTCGGGGGCTACACCTTC. It specifies CAICREKGVGGYTF.

The chain is built from TRBV7-9 and TRBJ2-7; 8 bases are a match to TRBD1. This CDR3 is built from 15 residues. The germline gives CDR1 SEHNR, CDR2 FQNEAQ (reference sequence). V trimming: 4 bases; J trimming: 2 bases; junction bases outside the gene matches: 7. The CDR3 DNA reads TGTGCCAGCAGCTCCCCCGGGACAGGAACCTACGAGCAGTACTTC. Its protein product is CASSSPGTGTYEQYF.

CDR3 sequence (DNA): TGTGCCACCTTGGACGAGACCCAGTACTTC. Residues: CATLDETQYF. The rearrangement uses TRBV28 and TRBJ2-5, with D unclear. Trimming took 10 bases from V and 5 from J, leaving 8 bases between them. The CDR3 length is 10 residues. CDR1 is MDHEN, CDR2 SYDVKM, per germline.

The rearrangement joins TRBV29-1 to TRBJ1-1; D is uncertain. CDR3 size: 13 residues. Germline-derived CDR1 and CDR2 are SQVTM and ANQGSEA. Between the trimmed V and J ends, which lost 4 bases and 2 bases, there was a span of 11 bases. The CDR3 nucleotides are TGCAGCGTTGCAGCCAGCCCTAACACTGAAGCTTTCTTT. This encodes CSVAASPNTEAFF.

The chain carries TRBV6-6 and TRBJ2-4, with 12 bases lining up with TRBD1. The germline V gene has CDR1 MNHNY and CDR2 SVGAGI (reference sequence). After removal of 5 bases from V and 9 bases from J, the junction contained 8 bases not matched to a gene. The CDR3 spans 15 residues. Here the CDR3 reads CASSHLGQGAGIQYF. The CDR3 DNA reads TGTGCCAGCAGTCACCTGGGACAGGGGGCTGGCATTCAGTACTTC.

The sample holds a few counts of this clone. The chain links TRBV2 to TRBJ1-1; perhaps TRBD1 as D (6 bases). The CDR3 covers 16 residues. CDR1 SNHLY and CDR2 FYNNEI come from the germline V gene. V was shortened by 6 bases and J by 2 bases, with 19 bases between the two germline ends. The CDR3 coding sequence is TGTGCCAGCAGCCCGAGGGTGGGGGGCGTAAACACTGAAGCTTTCTTT. Translated: CASSPRVGGVNTEAFF.

This clone was observed a few times. The chain uses TRBV5-6 and TRBJ1-2; unclear D gene. Trimming removed 2 bases from V and 6 bases from J, with 8 bases in between. The CDR3 covers 12 residues. Germline V gives CDR1 SGHDT, CDR2 YYEEEE. CDR3 DNA sequence: TGTGCCAGCAGCTTCGGGGTGGATGGCTACACCTTC. Its protein product is CASSFGVDGYTF.

This sequence joins TRBV4-1 and TRBJ2-4, with D unresolved. V was cut by 1 base and J by 0 bases, with 16 bases left in between. The CDR3 totals 18 residues. CDR1 and CDR2 from the germline V gene are MGHRA and YSYEKL. The CDR3 region is CASSQGAGQELAKNIQYF. In nucleotides, the CDR3 is TGCGCCAGCAGCCAAGGGGCTGGGCAGGAGCTAGCCAAAAACATTCAGTACTTC.

In DNA, the CDR3 is TGTGCCAGCAGCTCAGGCCGCTACAATGAGCAGTTCTTC. This codes for CASSSGRYNEQFF. The rearrangement uses TRBV11-1 and TRBJ2-1; D is unclear. The CDR3 is made up of 13 amino acids. Per the germline V gene, CDR1 is SGHAT and CDR2 is FQDESV (reference sequence). V dropped 4 bases and J dropped 3 bases, with 7 bases sitting between them.

The rearrangement joins TRBV28 to TRBJ2-1, with D possibly called TRBD1 or TRBD2 (5 bases each). There are 15 residues in the CDR3. V was cut by 3 bases and J by 7 bases, with 16 bases left in between. CDR1 MDHEN and CDR2 SYDVKM come from the germline V gene. The CDR3 protein is CASSFGLVGTNEQFF. CDR3 coding DNA: TGTGCCAGCAGTTTCGGCTTAGTAGGGACGAATGAGCAGTTCTTC.

The V and J genes are TRBV6-5 and TRBJ1-1, with 7 bases that match TRBD1. The CDR3 contains 14 residues. Germline-derived CDR1 and CDR2 are MNHEY and SVGAGI. V shed 6 bases, J shed 1 base, and the junction held 5 bases outside the gene matches. The CDR3: CASSRGTENTEAFF. The CDR3 DNA is TGTGCCAGCAGCCGCGGGACAGAGAACACTGAAGCTTTCTTT.

This sequence joins TRBV6-5 and TRBJ2-1; 10 nucleotides align to TRBD2. Germline-derived CDR1 and CDR2 are MNHEY and SVGAGI. J lost 7 bases, V lost 0 bases, and 3 bases had no gene match. This CDR3 region has 15 residues. CDR3 coding DNA: TGTGCCAGCAGTTACTCTAGCGGGAGGTGGAATGAGCAGTTCTTC. The encoded protein is CASSYSSGRWNEQFF.

The rearrangement uses TRBV21-1 and TRBJ2-3; TRBD1, as called in the table, went unchecked against the DNA. TRBV21-1 is marked as a pseudogene. CDR3 size: 22 residues. The CDR3 reads CASSKVTPPGHLRSGCPDTQYF. DNA of the CDR3: TGTGCCAGCAGCAAAGTCACGCCCCCGGGACACCTCCGCAGCGGATGCCCCGATACGCAGTATTTT.

V and J are TRBV21-1 and TRBJ1-5; the table assigns TRBD1, which was not confirmed against the DNA. TRBV21-1 is assigned pseudogene status. This CDR3 spans 18 amino acids. CDR3 loop: CASSGFPGQANSNQPQHF. DNA of the CDR3: TGTGCCAGCAGCGGGTTCCCGGGACAGGCAAATAGCAATCAGCCCCAGCATTTT.

This clone was seen more than once but under ten times. V usage is TRBV28 and J usage is TRBJ1-1; possibly TRBD1 for D (6 bases). The CDR3 extends over 15 amino acids. Trimming removed 1 base at V and 3 bases at J, with 12 bases between. Germline CDR1 and CDR2: MDHEN and SYDVKM. The CDR3, as DNA: TGTGCCAGCAGTTTATCTACAGGGTGGGACACTGAAGCTTTCTTT. Translating it yields CASSLSTGWDTEAFF.

The V gene is TRBV5-1, the J gene TRBJ1-6; D unclear. Looked up from germline, CDR1 is SGHRS and CDR2 is YFSETQ. This CDR3 comprises 13 residues. V was clipped by 0 bases and J by 7 bases, with 5 bases between them. CDR3 amino acids: CASSLAGNSPLHF. CDR3 DNA: TGCGCCAGCAGCTTGGCCGGGAATTCACCCCTCCACTTT.

V and J are TRBV23-1 and TRBJ2-7, with 8 bases identical to TRBD1. TRBV23-1 is known as an ORF, though its function is uncertain. The CDR3 is 16 amino acids. V dropped 4 bases and J dropped 0; count of bases not matched to a gene: 8. The CDR3 is CASSLGTGGASYEQYF. CDR3 coding DNA: TGCGCCAGCAGTCTAGGAACAGGGGGTGCCTCCTACGAGCAGTACTTC.

J is TRBJ2-7 and V is TRBV21-1; the table names TRBD1, a call not compared with the DNA. TRBV21-1 is tagged as a pseudogene. This CDR3 contains 15 residues. The CDR3 protein is CASSSRDRGLYEQYF. Written as DNA, the CDR3 is TGTGCCAGCAGCTCCCGGGACAGGGGGCTGTACGAGCAGTACTTC.

The V and J genes are TRBV6-5 and TRBJ2-1; 7 bases line up with TRBD1. CDR1 and CDR2 from the germline V gene are MNHEY and SVGAGI. This CDR3 has 13 amino acids. Trimming took 5 bases from V and 10 from J; bases not matched to a gene: 8. CDR3 sequence reads: CASSEPGQQEQFF. CDR3 bases: TGTGCCAGCAGTGAACCGGGACAGCAAGAGCAGTTCTTC.

The chain uses TRBV7-2 and TRBJ2-2; unclear D gene. V lost 4 bases to trimming and J lost 4 bases, with 10 bases between them. Germline CDR1 and CDR2: SGHTA and FQGNSA. This CDR3 is 14 amino acids long. Here the CDR3 DNA reads TGTGCCAGCAGCTCGCAGCCGCTCACCGGGGAGCTGTTTTTT. It is translated as CASSSQPLTGELFF. Supplemented by reference TRBV7-2 and TRBJ2-2, the full variable domain reads GAGVSQSPSNKVTEKGKDVELRCDPISGHTALYWYRQSLGQGLEFLIYFQGNSAPDKSGLPSDRFSAERTGGSVSTLTIQRTQQEDSAVYLCASSSQPLTGELFFGEGSRLTVL.

The count of this clone is one. V gene TRBV6-5 combines with J gene TRBJ2-3; D might be TRBD2 (6 bases). The germline V gene has CDR1 MNHEY and CDR2 SVGAGI. V was pared by 4 bases and J by 4 bases, with 12 bases between. The CDR3 loop spans 14 amino acids. CDR3 in amino acids: CASSSLGRPDTQYF. The DNA of the CDR3 is TGTGCCAGCAGTTCGCTTGGGAGGCCAGATACGCAGTATTTT.

The chain carries TRBV29-1 and TRBJ2-3, with a tentative D call TRBD2 (6 bases). The CDR3 length is 13 residues. CDR1 and CDR2 from the germline V gene are SQVTM and ANQGSEA. With 4 bases removed from V and 2 bases from J, the gap between germline ends came to 10 bases. In DNA form, the CDR3 reads TGCAGCGTTGGGGAGGCCAACACAGATACGCAGTATTTT. Encoded protein: CSVGEANTDTQYF.

This clone was seen just once. The rearrangement joins TRBV11-2 to TRBJ1-1; D is uncertain. The germline gives CDR1 SGHAT, CDR2 FQNNGV. Trimming stripped 2 bases from V and 3 bases from J, with 13 bases between. CDR3 length: 15 amino acids. The CDR3 protein is CASSLRVTWDTEAFF. The CDR3 coding sequence is TGTGCCAGCAGCTTAAGGGTGACTTGGGACACTGAAGCTTTCTTT.

V usage is TRBV5-1 and J usage is TRBJ2-3; the D gene is possibly TRBD1 (5 bases). Germline values: CDR1 SGHRS, CDR2 YFSETQ. Trimming removed 0 bases from V and 0 bases from J, with 8 bases in between. This CDR3 is built from 15 residues. CDR3 nucleotide sequence: TGCGCCAGCAGCTTGGATGGACAAAGCACAGATACGCAGTATTTT. Its protein is CASSLDGQSTDTQYF.

The genes are TRBV6-5 and TRBJ1-1; TRBD1 agrees at 10 bases. CDR1 is MNHEY and CDR2 is SVGAGI in the germline V gene. The V segment lost 4 bases and the J segment 4 bases; nucleotides outside the gene matches: 0. The CDR3 is 13 amino acids. In nucleotides, the CDR3 is TGTGCCAGCAGTTGGGACAGGGGCACTGAAGCTTTCTTT. Its protein is CASSWDRGTEAFF.